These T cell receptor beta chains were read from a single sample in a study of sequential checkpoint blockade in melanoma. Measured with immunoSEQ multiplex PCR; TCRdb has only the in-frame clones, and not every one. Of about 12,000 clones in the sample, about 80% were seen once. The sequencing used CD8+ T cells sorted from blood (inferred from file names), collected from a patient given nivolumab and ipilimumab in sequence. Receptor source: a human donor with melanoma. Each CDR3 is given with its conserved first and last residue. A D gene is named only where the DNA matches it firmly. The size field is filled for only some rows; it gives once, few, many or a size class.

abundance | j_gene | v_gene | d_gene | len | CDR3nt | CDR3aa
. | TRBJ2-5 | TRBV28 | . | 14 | TGTGCCAGCAGTGGGGTGACAGAAGGAGAGACCCAGTACTTC | CASSGVTEGETQYF
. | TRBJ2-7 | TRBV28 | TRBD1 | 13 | TGTGCCAGCAGTTCGGGACAGGGCTACGAGCAGTACTTC | CASSSGQGYEQYF
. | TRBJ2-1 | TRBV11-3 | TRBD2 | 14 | TGTGCCAGCAGCGTAGCGGGAGGGTTCTATGAGCAGTTCTTC | CASSVAGGFYEQFF
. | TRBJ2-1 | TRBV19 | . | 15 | TGTGCCAGTAGTAATTGGGAGTTGGATTACAATGAGCAGTTCTTC | CASSNWELDYNEQFF
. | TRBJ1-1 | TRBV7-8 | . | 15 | TGTGCCAGCAGCTCCTGGACACCTTGGGGCACTGAAGCTTTCTTT | CASSSWTPWGTEAFF
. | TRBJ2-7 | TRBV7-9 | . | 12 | TGTGCCAGCAGCTGGGCCTCCTACGAGCAGTACTTC | CASSWASYEQYF
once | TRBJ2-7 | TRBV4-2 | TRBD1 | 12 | TGTGCCAGCAGCCCTACAGGGGTCGAGCAGTACTTC | CASSPTGVEQYF
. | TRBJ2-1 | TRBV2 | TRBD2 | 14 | TGTGCCACCCGCTCGGGGGGCTCCTACAATGAGCAGTTCTTC | CATRSGGSYNEQFF
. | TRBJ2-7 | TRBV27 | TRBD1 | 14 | TGTGCCAGCAGTTTCGGGACAGAGCTCTACGAGCAGTACTTC | CASSFGTELYEQYF
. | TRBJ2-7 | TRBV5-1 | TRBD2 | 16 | TGCGCCAGCAGCTTCGTCAGAGGACTAGTTGGTTACGAGCAGTACTTC | CASSFVRGLVGYEQYF
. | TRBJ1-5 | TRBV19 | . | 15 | TGTGCCAGTAGTAACGACAGGAGCTACAATCAGCCCCAGCATTTT | CASSNDRSYNQPQHF
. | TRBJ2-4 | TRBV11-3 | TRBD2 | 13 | TGTGCCAGCAGCTTAGTTGCGGGAGACATTCAGTACTTC | CASSLVAGDIQYF
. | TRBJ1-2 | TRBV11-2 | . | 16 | TGTGCCAGCAGCTTAGACCCGGGAACAGTTCCTCTGGGCTACACCTTC | CASSLDPGTVPLGYTF
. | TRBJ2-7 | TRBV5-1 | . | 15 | TGCGCCAGCAGCTTGACGCCGGACAGCTCCTACGAGCAGTACTTC | CASSLTPDSSYEQYF
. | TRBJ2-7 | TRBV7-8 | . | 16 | TGTGCCAGCAGCTTAGCGGGGATAGCGGTATCCTACGAGCAGTACTTC | CASSLAGIAVSYEQYF
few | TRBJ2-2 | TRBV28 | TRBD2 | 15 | TGTGCCAGCAGTGGTAGCGGGAGTCGGACCGGGGAGCTGTTTTTT | CASSGSGSRTGELFF
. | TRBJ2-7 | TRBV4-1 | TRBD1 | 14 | TGCGCCAGCAGCCATGGGACAGGGGCCTACGAGCAGTACTTC | CASSHGTGAYEQYF
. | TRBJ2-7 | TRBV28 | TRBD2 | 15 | TGTGCCAGCAGCCTCCTGACTAGCGGGGCTTACGAGCAGTACTTC | CASSLLTSGAYEQYF
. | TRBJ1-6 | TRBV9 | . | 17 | TGTGCCAGCAGCGTAGGGGGCAGGAGCTCCTATAATTCACCCCTCCACTTT | CASSVGGRSSYNSPLHF
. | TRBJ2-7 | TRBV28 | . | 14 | TGTGCCAGCATAGGGCAGGGAAATTCCTACGAGCAGTACTTC | CASIGQGNSYEQYF
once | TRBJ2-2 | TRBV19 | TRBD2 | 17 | TGTGCCAGTAGTACCCCCTTTGTTAGCGGGATATTGGGGGAGCTGTTTTTT | CASSTPFVSGILGELFF
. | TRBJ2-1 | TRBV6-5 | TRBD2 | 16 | TGTGCCAGCAGTTACTTTTTGCGGGGGGACTACAATGAGCAGTTCTTC | CASSYFLRGDYNEQFF
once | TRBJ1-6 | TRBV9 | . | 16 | TGTGCCAGCAGCGCCGGACAGACCGCATGGGATTCACCCCTCCACTTT | CASSAGQTAWDSPLHF
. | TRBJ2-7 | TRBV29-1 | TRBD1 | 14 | TGCAGCGTTGTTGGTGGACAGGAGATTTACGAGCAGTACTTC | CSVVGGQEIYEQYF
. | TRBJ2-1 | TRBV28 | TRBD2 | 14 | TGTGCCAGCAGTGCCCCGGGACTAGGGAATGAGCAGTTCTTC | CASSAPGLGNEQFF
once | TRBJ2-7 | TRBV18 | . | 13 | TGTGCCAGCTCACCACCCAGGGTCTACGAGCAGTACTTC | CASSPPRVYEQYF
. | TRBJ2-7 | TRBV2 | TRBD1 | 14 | TGTGCCAGCAGTGAAGACAGGGGATCCTACGAGCAGTACTTC | CASSEDRGSYEQYF
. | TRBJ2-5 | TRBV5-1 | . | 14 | TGCGCCAGCAGCTTGGAGGCTAGCCCAGAGACCCAGTACTTC | CASSLEASPETQYF
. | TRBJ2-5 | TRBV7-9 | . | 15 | TGTGCCAGCAGCTTAAGTGGACAGAACCAAGAGACCCAGTACTTC | CASSLSGQNQETQYF
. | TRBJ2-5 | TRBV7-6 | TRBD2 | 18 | TGTGCCAGCAGCTTAGAGGCCGCCGGGGGACTACATCAAGAGACCCAGTACTTC | CASSLEAAGGLHQETQYF
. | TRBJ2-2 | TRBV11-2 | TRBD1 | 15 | TGTGCCAGCAGAGGACAGGGCCAAGCCGCCGGGGAGCTGTTTTTT | CASRGQGQAAGELFF
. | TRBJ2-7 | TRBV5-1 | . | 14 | TGCGCCAGCAGCTTTGAGGGCAGAGCCTACGAGCAGTACTTC | CASSFEGRAYEQYF
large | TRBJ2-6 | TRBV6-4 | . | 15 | TGTGCCAGCAGTGACGACAACTCTGGGGCCAACGTCCTGACTTTC | CASSDDNSGANVLTF
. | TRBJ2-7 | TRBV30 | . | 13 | TGTGCCTGGAGTTTTGCAGCGGAATACGAGCAGTACTTC | CAWSFAAEYEQYF
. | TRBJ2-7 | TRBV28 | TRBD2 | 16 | TGTGCCAGCAGTTTCCCTAGCGGGAGGGTTGCCTACGAGCAGTACTTC | CASSFPSGRVAYEQYF
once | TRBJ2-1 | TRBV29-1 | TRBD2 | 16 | TGCAGCGTTGAAGGGAGTTTCGGACTAGCCGATCCTGAGCAGTTCTTC | CSVEGSFGLADPEQFF
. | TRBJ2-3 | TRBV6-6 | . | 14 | TGTGCCAGCACCCCAAGCGGGAGCACAGATACGCAGTATTTT | CASTPSGSTDTQYF
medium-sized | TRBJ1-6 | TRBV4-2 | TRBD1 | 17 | TGTGCCAGCAGCCAAGACCCGGAGGGGGCGATTAATCCGGCCCTCCACTTT | CASSQDPEGAINPALHF
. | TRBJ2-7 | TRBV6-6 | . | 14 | TGTGCCAGCAGGCCAACAGGGCACTCCTACGAGCAGTACTTC | CASRPTGHSYEQYF
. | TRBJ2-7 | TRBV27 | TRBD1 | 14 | TGTGCCAGCAGTTGGAGCGGACAGGCCTACGAGCAGTACTTC | CASSWSGQAYEQYF
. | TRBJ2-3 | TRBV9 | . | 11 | TGTGCCAGCAGCGTAGGGGAGGAGCAGTATTTT | CASSVGEEQYF
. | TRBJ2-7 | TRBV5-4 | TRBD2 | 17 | TGTGCCAGCAGCTTGGGGTCACTAGCGGGATTCTCCTACGAGCAGTACTTC | CASSLGSLAGFSYEQYF
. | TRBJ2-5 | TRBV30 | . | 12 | TGTGCCTGGAGTTCCGATGAGGAGACCCAGTACTTC | CAWSSDEETQYF
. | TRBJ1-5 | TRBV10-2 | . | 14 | TGCGCCAGCAGTATGGGGCTCAGCAATCAGCCCCAGCATTTT | CASSMGLSNQPQHF
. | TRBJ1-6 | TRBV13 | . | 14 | TGTGCCAGCAGCTTAGGCCGGGGAAATTCACCCCTCCACTTT | CASSLGRGNSPLHF
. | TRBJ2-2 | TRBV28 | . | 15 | TGTGCCAGCAGTTTGTGGCAGGGAGGAACCGGGGAGCTGTTTTTT | CASSLWQGGTGELFF
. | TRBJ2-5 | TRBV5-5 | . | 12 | TGTGCCAGCAGCCCGAGAGGGGAGACCCAGTACTTC | CASSPRGETQYF
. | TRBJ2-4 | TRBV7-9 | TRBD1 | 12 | TGTGCCAGCAGCTCGGACAGGGGGCTAGTATACTTC | CASSSDRGLVYF
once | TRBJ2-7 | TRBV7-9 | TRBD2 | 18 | TGTGCCAGCAGCTCAACCGGACTAGGGCTGCCAAACTCCTACGAGCAGTACTTC | CASSSTGLGLPNSYEQYF
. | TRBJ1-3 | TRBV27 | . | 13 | TGTGCCAGCAGACGGGGCTCTGGAAACACCATATATTTT | CASRRGSGNTIYF
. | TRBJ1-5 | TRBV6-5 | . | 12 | TGTGCCAGCAGTTCGACTAATCAGCCCCAGCATTTT | CASSSTNQPQHF